What follows are 8 T cell receptor beta chains derived from one specimen sequenced in a study of blood T cell repertoires in COVID-19. Repertoires were generated with immunoSEQ multiplex PCR, while TCRdb's copy carries only in-frame clones and drops some. This sample has 65,000 to 70,000 clones; 80% to 85% occur once, and the top ten carry 9.2%. The specimen was peripheral blood. The receptors here all came from a human donor in a cohort sampled during active COVID-19.

The chain combines TRBV18 with TRBJ2-2; 8 nucleotides agree with TRBD1. This CDR3 has 16 amino acids. Germline CDR1 is KGHSH and CDR2 is LQKENI. Unmatched junction bases numbered 14, after V lost 10 bases and J lost 4 bases. In DNA form, the CDR3 reads TGTGCCACCCCTCGACAGGGGAGAGGAGGCACCGGGGAGCTGTTTTTT. Its translation is CATPRQGRGGTGELFF. Combining the CDR3 with reference TRBV18 and TRBJ2-2 gives the whole variable domain NAGVMQNPRHLVRRRGQEARLRCSPMKGHSHVYWYRQLPEEGLKFMVYLQKENIIDESGMPKERFSAEFPKEGPSILRIQQVVRGDSAAYFCATPRQGRGGTGELFFGEGSRLTVL.

The V and J genes are TRBV4-3 and TRBJ2-7; TRBD1 aligns across 9 bases. The germline gives CDR1 LGHNA, CDR2 YSLEER. The length of the CDR3 is 15 residues. V was pared by 0 bases and J by 3 bases, with 3 bases of the junction left unmatched. The DNA of the CDR3 is TGCGCCAGCAGCCAAGAAGAGACAGGGGGCTACGAGCAGTACTTC. Amino acid sequence: CASSQEETGGYEQYF.

This chain links TRBV6-5 with TRBJ1-4; D remains ambiguous. Germline V lookup: CDR1 MNHEY, CDR2 SVGAGI. The CDR3 has 15 residues. The ends were cut back, 4 bases at V and 0 bases at J, with 9 bases in the middle. The CDR3 bases are TGTGCCAGCAGTTCAGGCGCTGCAACTAATGAAAAACTGTTTTTT. Translation gives CASSSGAATNEKLFF.

The rearrangement links TRBV6-1 to TRBJ2-1, with 9 bases matching TRBD2. Per the germline V gene, CDR1 is MNHNS and CDR2 is SASEGT. J gave up 6 bases and V 2 bases, and 5 bases lay outside the gene matches. The CDR3 is 15 amino acids. The CDR3 spells CASSETSGPANEQFF. As DNA, the CDR3 is TGTGCCAGCAGTGAAACTAGCGGGCCGGCCAATGAGCAGTTCTTC.

This chain joins TRBV30 and TRBJ2-5, with D possibly matching TRBD2 (5 bases). Germline-derived CDR1 and CDR2 are GTSNPN and SVGIG (reference sequence). The CDR3 has 13 amino acids. V was pared by 7 bases and J by 7 bases, with 19 bases between. The CDR3 loop reads CASRGQTVATQYF. CDR3 in DNA: TGTGCCTCCCGAGGGCAAACGGTGGCGACCCAGTACTTC.

V is TRBV11-2 and J is TRBJ2-3; possible D gene TRBD2, 6 bases. V lost 8 bases, J lost 6 bases, and 15 bases lay in between. Germline V gives CDR1 SGHAT, CDR2 FQNNGV. The CDR3 has 13 amino acids. CDR3 bases: TGTGCCAGCTCGGGGGAGTGGAGGGATACGCAGTATTTT. This translates into CASSGEWRDTQYF. Filled out from reference TRBV11-2 and TRBJ2-3, the complete variable domain reads EAGVAQSPRYKIIEKRQSVAFWCNPISGHATLYWYQQILGQGPKLLIQFQNNGVVDDSQLPKDRFSAERLKGVDSTLKIQPAKLEDSAVYLCASSGEWRDTQYFGPGTRLTVL.

The rearrangement links TRBV9 to TRBJ1-5; the match to TRBD1 covers 9 bases. Germline CDR1 reads SGDLS; CDR2 reads YYNGEE. CDR3 length: 15 amino acids. J lost 5 bases, V lost 4 bases, and 7 bases had no gene match. The CDR3 DNA sequence: TGTGCCAGCAGCAAGGGGACAGGGCTGGATCAGCCCCAGCATTTT. This sequence encodes CASSKGTGLDQPQHF. Complete variable domain (other parts from reference TRBV9 and TRBJ1-5): DSGVTQTPKHLITATGQRVTLRCSPRSGDLSVYWYQQSLDQGLQFLIQYYNGEERAKGNILERFSAQQFPDLHSELNLSSLELGDSALYFCASSKGTGLDQPQHFGDGTRLSIL.

This chain links TRBV15 with TRBJ1-1; D possibly corresponds to TRBD1 (5 bases). The CDR3 loop spans 14 amino acids. The germline V and J ends were trimmed by 1 base and 2 bases, with 8 bases remaining between them. Germline V gene lookup returns CDR1 LNHNV and CDR2 YYDKDF (reference sequence). The CDR3 spells CATSRATVNTEAFF. The CDR3 DNA is TGTGCCACCAGCAGAGCGACAGTCAACACTGAAGCTTTCTTT.